This T cell receptor (beta chain) came from a study of OX40 agonist ivuxolimab in advanced cancers. At the level of the study: The drug used for patients, ivuxolimab, was an agonistic anti-OX40 (CD134) antibody. At 65% to 85% male, the cohort had a mean age of about 55 years, ranging from roughly 20 to 90. Regarding the study as a whole: Expansion of clones was among the lowest in partial responders at 0.1-3.0 mg/kg. Blood T cells, both CD4+ and CD8+, expanded clonally by week 6 at 0.1 to 3.0 mg/kg.

Assay: immunoSEQ multiplex PCR; the TCRdb copy retains only in-frame clones and omits some. The sample has some 70,000 clones, around 88% seen once; the top ten hold roughly 3%. Germline CDR1 and CDR2: SGHAT and FQNNGV. CDR3 length equals 15 residues. Trimming cost V 5 bases and J 2 bases; bases outside gene matches: 6. Notes on this clone: Its cognate antigen is unknown.

The rearrangement links TRBV11-2 to TRBJ2-1; 7 bases line up with TRBD2. The TCR comes from an adult with an advanced solid tumor such as melanoma, head and neck, liver or kidney cancer. The starting material was CD4+ or CD8+ T cells sorted from blood, obtained in a trial of the OX40 agonist ivuxolimab. The CDR3 loop is CASSAPGTTYNEQFF. The CDR3 DNA follows: TGTGCCAGCAGCGCGCCCGGGACTACCTACAATGAGCAGTTCTTC. Based on the CDR3 plus reference TRBV11-2 and TRBJ2-1, the full variable domain is EAGVAQSPRYKIIEKRQSVAFWCNPISGHATLYWYQQILGQGPKLLIQFQNNGVVDDSQLPKDRFSAERLKGVDSTLKIQPAKLEDSAVYLCASSAPGTTYNEQFFGPGTRLTVL.